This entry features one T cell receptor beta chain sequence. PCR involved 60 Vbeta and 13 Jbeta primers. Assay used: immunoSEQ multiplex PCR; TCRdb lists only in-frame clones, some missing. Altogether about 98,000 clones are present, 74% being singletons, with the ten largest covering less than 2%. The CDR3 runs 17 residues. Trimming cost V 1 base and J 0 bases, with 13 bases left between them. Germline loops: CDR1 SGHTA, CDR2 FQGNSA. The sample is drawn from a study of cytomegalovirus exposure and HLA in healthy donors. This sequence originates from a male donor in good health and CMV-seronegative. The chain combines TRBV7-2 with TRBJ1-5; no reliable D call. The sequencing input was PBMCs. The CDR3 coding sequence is TGTGCCAGCAGCTTAGGCCGCGGTCCGAATAGCAATCAGCCCCAGCATTTT. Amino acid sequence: CASSLGRGPNSNQPQHF.